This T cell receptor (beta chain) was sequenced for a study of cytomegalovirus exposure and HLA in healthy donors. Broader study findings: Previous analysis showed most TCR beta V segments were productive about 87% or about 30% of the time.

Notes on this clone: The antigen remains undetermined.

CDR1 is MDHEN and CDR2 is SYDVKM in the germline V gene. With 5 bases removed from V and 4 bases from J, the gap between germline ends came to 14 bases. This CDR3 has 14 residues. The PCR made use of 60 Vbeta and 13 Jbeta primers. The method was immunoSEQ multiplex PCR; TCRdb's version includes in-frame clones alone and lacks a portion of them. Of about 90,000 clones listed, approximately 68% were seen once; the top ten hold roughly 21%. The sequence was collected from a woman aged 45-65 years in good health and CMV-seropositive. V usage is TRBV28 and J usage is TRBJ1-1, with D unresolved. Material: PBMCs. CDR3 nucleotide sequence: TGTGCCAGCAGTCTTACGGGTTTGGGCACTGAAGCTTTCTTT. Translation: CASSLTGLGTEAFF.